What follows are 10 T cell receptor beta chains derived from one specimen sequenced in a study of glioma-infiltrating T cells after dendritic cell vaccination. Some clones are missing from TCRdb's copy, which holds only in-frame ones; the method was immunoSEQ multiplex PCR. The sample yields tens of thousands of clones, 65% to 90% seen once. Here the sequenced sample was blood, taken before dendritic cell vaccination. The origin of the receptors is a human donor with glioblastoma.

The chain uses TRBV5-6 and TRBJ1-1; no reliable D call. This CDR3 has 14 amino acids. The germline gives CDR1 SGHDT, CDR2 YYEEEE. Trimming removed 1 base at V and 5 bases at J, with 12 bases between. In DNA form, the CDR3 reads TGTGCCAGCAGCTTGATTGAGGGAGGTACTGAAGCTTTCTTT. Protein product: CASSLIEGGTEAFF.

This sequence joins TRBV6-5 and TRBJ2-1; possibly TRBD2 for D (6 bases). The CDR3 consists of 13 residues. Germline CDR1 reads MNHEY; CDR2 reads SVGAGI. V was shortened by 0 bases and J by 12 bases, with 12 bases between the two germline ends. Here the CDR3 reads CASSYSGGHRQFF. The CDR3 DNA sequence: TGTGCCAGCAGTTACTCGGGAGGTCATAGGCAGTTCTTC.

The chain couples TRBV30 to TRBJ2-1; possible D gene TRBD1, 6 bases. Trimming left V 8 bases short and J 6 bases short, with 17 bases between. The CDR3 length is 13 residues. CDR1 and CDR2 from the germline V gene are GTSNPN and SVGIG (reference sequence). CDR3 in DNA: TGTGCCGGGGGACAAAAGGGCGTCAATGAGCAGTTCTTC. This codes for CAGGQKGVNEQFF.

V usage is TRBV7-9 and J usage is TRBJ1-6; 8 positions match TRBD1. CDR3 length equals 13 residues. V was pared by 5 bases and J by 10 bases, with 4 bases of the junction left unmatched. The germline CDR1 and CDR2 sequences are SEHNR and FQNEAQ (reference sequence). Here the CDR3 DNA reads TGTGCCAGCAGCCTGACAGGGGAATCACCCCTCCACTTT. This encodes CASSLTGESPLHF.

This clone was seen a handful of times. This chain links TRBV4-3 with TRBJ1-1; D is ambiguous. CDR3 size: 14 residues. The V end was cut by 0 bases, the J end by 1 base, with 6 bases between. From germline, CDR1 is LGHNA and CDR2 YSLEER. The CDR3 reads CASSQDTQNTEAFF. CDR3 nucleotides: TGCGCCAGCAGCCAAGATACACAGAACACTGAAGCTTTCTTT.

CDR3: CSGRDSTLYGYTF. CDR3 coding DNA: TGCAGCGGCCGGGACAGCACCCTCTATGGCTACACCTTC. The chain uses TRBV29-1 and TRBJ1-2; 7 nucleotides agree with TRBD1. CDR3 length: 13 residues. After removal of 7 bases from V and 4 bases from J, the junction contained 9 bases not matched to a gene. In germline, CDR1 is SQVTM, CDR2 ANQGSEA.

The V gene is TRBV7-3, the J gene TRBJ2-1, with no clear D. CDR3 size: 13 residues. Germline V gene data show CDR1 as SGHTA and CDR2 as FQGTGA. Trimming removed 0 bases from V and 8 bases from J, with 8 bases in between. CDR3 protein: CASSLTFSDEQFF. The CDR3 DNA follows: TGTGCCAGCAGCTTAACGTTCAGTGATGAGCAGTTCTTC.

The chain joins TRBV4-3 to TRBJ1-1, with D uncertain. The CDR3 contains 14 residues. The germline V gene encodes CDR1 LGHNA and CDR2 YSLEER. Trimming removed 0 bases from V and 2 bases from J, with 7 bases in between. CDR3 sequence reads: CASSQEAVNTEAFF. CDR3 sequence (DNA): TGCGCCAGCAGCCAAGAGGCCGTTAACACTGAAGCTTTCTTT.

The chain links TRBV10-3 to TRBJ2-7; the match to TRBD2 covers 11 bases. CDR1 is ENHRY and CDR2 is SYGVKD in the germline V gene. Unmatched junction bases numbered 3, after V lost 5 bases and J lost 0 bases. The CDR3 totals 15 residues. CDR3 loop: CAISMGTSGSYEQYF. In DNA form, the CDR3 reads TGTGCCATCAGTATGGGGACTAGCGGCTCCTACGAGCAGTACTTC.

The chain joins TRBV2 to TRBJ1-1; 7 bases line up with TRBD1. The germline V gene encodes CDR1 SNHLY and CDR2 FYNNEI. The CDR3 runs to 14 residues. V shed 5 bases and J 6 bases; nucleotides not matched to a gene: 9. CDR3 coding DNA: TGTGCCAGCAGTCAGACAGGGCCTTCGGCTGAAGCTTTCTTT. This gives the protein CASSQTGPSAEAFF.